The next 27 T cell receptor beta chains were all read from a single sample in a study of CD8+ T cells in alopecia areata. Extraction and reverse transcription of RNA yielded cDNA as the sequencing template. Libraries were prepared by immunoSEQ multiplex PCR; TCRdb keeps only in-frame clonotypes and omits some of them. The sample records more than 90,000 clones, 50% to 60% being singletons. Treatment meaning: oral pan-JAK inhibitor, 5-10 mg twice daily. Here the sequenced sample was CD8+ T cells sorted from blood, taken at approximately week 60, from a patient treated with tofacitinib. The receptor source for this set is a human donor with alopecia areata.

CDR3 DNA sequence: TGTGCCAGCAGGCCGGCGGGGGCAGATACGCAGTATTTT. Amino acid sequence: CASRPAGADTQYF. The chain links TRBV2 to TRBJ2-3; 7 positions match TRBD2. CDR1 SNHLY and CDR2 FYNNEI come from the germline V gene. Trimming cost V 6 bases and J 4 bases; bases outside gene matches: 4. The CDR3 contains 13 residues.

This chain links TRBV7-2 with TRBJ1-3; D gene unclear. This CDR3 region has 14 residues. Germline V gene data show CDR1 as SGHTA and CDR2 as FQGNSA. With 1 base removed from V and 1 base from J, the gap between germline ends came to 5 bases. CDR3 sequence (DNA): TGTGCCAGCAGCTTAGTGGGATCTGGAAACACCATATATTTT. It yields the protein CASSLVGSGNTIYF.

This clone is labeled as medium-sized. CDR3 DNA: TGTGCCAGCAGCGAGCCTAGCACAGATACGCAGTATTTT. This sequence encodes CASSEPSTDTQYF. The J gene is TRBJ2-3, the V gene TRBV9, with D hard to call. V was pared by 3 bases and J by 0 bases, with 5 bases between. CDR1 is SGDLS, CDR2 YYNGEE, per germline. The CDR3 extends over 13 amino acids.

J is TRBJ2-1 and V is TRBV4-1, with D perhaps TRBD2 (6 bases). Trimming shortened V by 4 bases and J by 8 bases, and 18 bases separated the two germline ends. CDR1 MGHRA and CDR2 YSYEKL come from the germline V gene. The length of the CDR3 is 15 residues. CDR3 nucleotides: TGCGCCAGCAGCCCCGCACCCCCGGGGGTGGATGAGCAGTTCTTC. It encodes CASSPAPPGVDEQFF.

Concerning this clone: A junction boundary mismatches the germline segment, possibly from a read error. The CDR3 DNA reads TGTGCCAGCAGCCAGGACACTAGCCCTCAGAACTTC. This codes for CASSQDTSPQNF. The rearrangement joins TRBV14 to TRBJ2-7; maybe TRBD2 (6 bases). Germline CDR1 is SGHDN and CDR2 is FVKESK. This CDR3 has 12 residues.

This chain uses TRBV27 with TRBJ1-6; D unresolved. The CDR3 totals 15 residues. Trimming took off 8 bases at V and 1 base at J, with 12 bases between the two ends. Germline CDR1 and CDR2: MNHEY and SMNVEV (reference sequence). The CDR3 spells CASYSLGSYNSPLHF. The CDR3, as DNA: TGTGCCAGCTACTCCCTGGGTTCCTATAATTCACCCCTCCACTTT.

The chain is built from TRBV19 and TRBJ2-2; 9 bases are a match to TRBD2. Germline V CDR1 and CDR2: LNHDA, SQIVND (reference sequence). With 5 bases clipped from V and 5 bases from J, the junction kept 6 bases outside the gene matches. The CDR3 covers 15 residues. In DNA form, the CDR3 reads TGTGCCAGTAGTGCTAGCGGGATTCTGACCGGGGAGCTGTTTTTT. Translated: CASSASGILTGELFF. The full variable domain, its missing parts supplied by reference TRBV19 and TRBJ2-2, is DGGITQSPKYLFRKEGQNVTLSCEQNLNHDAMYWYRQDPGQGLRLIYYSQIVNDFQKGDIAEGYSVSREKKESFPLTVTSAQKNPTAFYLCASSASGILTGELFFGEGSRLTVL.

The chain uses TRBV29-1 and TRBJ1-1; D not resolved. The CDR3 covers 10 residues. The germline V gene encodes CDR1 SQVTM and CDR2 ANQGSEA. CDR3 nucleotide sequence: TGCACCTCCTCCGGAGGTGAAGCTTTCTTT. It is translated as CTSSGGEAFF.

This chain uses TRBV6-5 with TRBJ2-1; 7 bases map to TRBD2. Germline CDR1 MNHEY, CDR2 SVGAGI. This CDR3 is 15 amino acids long. The V and J ends lost 8 bases and 1 base, in that order; junction bases with no gene match: 8. The CDR3 nucleotides read TGTGCCAGCCGGTCGGCGGGGGAATCCTACAATGAGCAGTTCTTC. This translates into CASRSAGESYNEQFF.

The rearrangement joins TRBV29-1 to TRBJ1-2; 9 bases line up with TRBD1. The germline V gene has CDR1 SQVTM and CDR2 ANQGSEA. Trimming at V came to 7 bases and at J to 10 bases, leaving 19 bases not matched to a gene. The CDR3 length is 15 residues. CDR3 sequence (DNA): TGCAGCGCCCCCGACACCTCCGGGACAGGGAATAACTACACCTTC. This sequence encodes CSAPDTSGTGNNYTF.

This sequence joins TRBV7-8 and TRBJ2-3; possible D gene TRBD2, 6 bases. The V gene's germline CDR1 is SGHVS and CDR2 FQNEAQ. The CDR3 runs to 16 residues. V shed 1 base and J shed 3 bases, with 14 bases lying between them. The CDR3 is CASSLEVAALTDTQYF. DNA for the CDR3: TGTGCCAGCAGCTTAGAGGTAGCGGCCCTGACAGATACGCAGTATTTT.

The gene calls are TRBV7-2 and TRBJ1-2; D gene unclear. The CDR3 runs to 15 residues. V gave up 3 bases and J gave up 5 bases, with 16 bases separating them. CDR1 is SGHTA and CDR2 is FQGNSA in the germline V gene. The CDR3 protein is CASSFWRTEGYGYTF. In nucleotides, the CDR3 is TGTGCCAGCAGCTTTTGGAGGACGGAGGGATATGGCTACACCTTC.

This sequence joins TRBV15 and TRBJ1-6; a possible D gene is TRBD1 (5 bases). The V gene lost 1 base and the J gene lost 4 bases, with 8 bases spanning the gap. CDR1 and CDR2 (germline): LNHNV, YYDKDF (reference sequence). This CDR3 is 15 amino acids long. Here the CDR3 reads CATSRVGGYNSPLHF. The CDR3 DNA sequence: TGTGCCACCAGCAGAGTTGGGGGATATAATTCACCCCTCCACTTT.

This chain connects TRBV5-1 to TRBJ1-1; D may be TRBD1 (5 bases). This CDR3 is 13 amino acids long. Germline CDR1 reads SGHRS; CDR2 reads YFSETQ. The ends were cut back, 5 bases at V and 7 bases at J, with 15 bases in the middle. CDR3 in DNA: TGCGCCAGCAGTAGTTATTCAGGGAGTGAAGCTTTCTTT. It is translated as CASSSYSGSEAFF.

The V and J genes are TRBV7-9 and TRBJ2-6; 8 positions match TRBD1. This CDR3 has 19 residues. V was pared by 0 bases and J by 0 bases, with 7 bases of the junction left unmatched. The germline gives CDR1 SEHNR, CDR2 FQNEAQ (reference sequence). Here the CDR3 DNA reads TGTGCCAGCAGCTTAGCGGACAGGGCAAGATTCTCTGGGGCCAACGTCCTGACTTTC. Protein product: CASSLADRARFSGANVLTF.

In this sample, this clone turned up once. The chain recombines TRBV13 with TRBJ2-5; D uncertain. The J call could be wrong; TRBJ2-7 is a better fit for the DNA end. Per germline, CDR1 PRHDT and CDR2 FYEKMQ (reference sequence). The CDR3 totals 13 residues. DNA of the CDR3: TGTGCCAGCAGCTTAGGACGGAGCTACGAGCAGTACTTC. Residues: CASSLGRSYEQYF.

This clone was counted between two and nine times. The V gene is TRBV5-1, the J gene TRBJ1-6, with D possibly TRBD1 on 6 matching bases. This CDR3 has 14 residues. Trimming took off 0 bases at V and 10 bases at J, with 11 bases between the two ends. Per the germline V gene, CDR1 is SGHRS and CDR2 is YFSETQ. DNA for the CDR3: TGCGCCAGCAGCTTGGACAGGGTGGGCTCACCCCTCCACTTT. As protein: CASSLDRVGSPLHF.

This rearrangement joins TRBV4-1 to TRBJ2-7, with D possibly called TRBD1 or TRBD2 (5 bases each). Trimming left V 3 bases short and J 0 bases short, with 12 bases between. The CDR3 totals 15 residues. Germline values: CDR1 MGHRA, CDR2 YSYEKL. The CDR3 DNA sequence: TGCGCCAGCAGCCAGGCCGGGACCAACTCCTACGAGCAGTACTTC. It translates to CASSQAGTNSYEQYF.

V and J are TRBV7-2 and TRBJ2-7; D is perhaps TRBD2 (7 bases). Germline loops: CDR1 SGHTA, CDR2 FQGNSA. CDR3 length equals 15 residues. The germline V and J ends were trimmed by 1 base and 2 bases, with 12 bases remaining between them. This CDR3 reads CASSLGGGGPYEQYF. The DNA of the CDR3 is TGTGCCAGCAGCTTAGGAGGGGGGGGCCCCTACGAGCAGTACTTC.

The V and J genes are TRBV12-5 and TRBJ2-2, with 7 positions matching TRBD2. Germline trimming cut 6 bases from V and 4 bases from J; bases unmatched to any gene: 8. Germline V gene data show CDR1 as LGHNT and CDR2 as FRNRAP. The CDR3 is 15 residues long. CDR3 protein: CASGGSGERTGELFF. The DNA of the CDR3 is TGTGCTAGTGGAGGGAGCGGGGAGCGCACCGGGGAGCTGTTTTTT.

This clone was recorded a few times. V is TRBV29-1 and J is TRBJ2-3; 7 bases line up with TRBD1. Germline V gene data show CDR1 as SQVTM and CDR2 as ANQGSEA. The J segment lost 0 bases and the V segment lost 2 bases, leaving 11 bases of the junction unmatched. The CDR3 length is 17 residues. The CDR3 sequence is CSVERTTGAGSTDTQYF. Here the CDR3 DNA reads TGCAGCGTTGAAAGGACCACAGGGGCCGGTAGCACAGATACGCAGTATTTT.

This chain joins TRBV7-9 and TRBJ1-6; D ambiguous. The CDR3 is made up of 14 amino acids. Germline-derived CDR1 and CDR2 are SEHNR and FQNEAQ (reference sequence). V was cut by 3 bases and J by 14 bases, with 17 bases left in between. CDR3: CASSFPPGSEALHF. The DNA for the CDR3 is TGTGCCAGCAGCTTCCCCCCGGGATCTGAGGCCCTCCACTTT.

The J gene is TRBJ1-6, the V gene TRBV5-6; TRBD1 matches at 10 bases. Germline V gene data show CDR1 as SGHDT and CDR2 as YYEEEE. Germline trimming cut 4 bases from V and 5 bases from J; bases unmatched to any gene: 6. This CDR3 has 16 residues. CDR3 nucleotides: TGTGCCAGCAGCCCCCAGACAGGGGGCCATAATTCACCCCTCCACTTT. Its translation is CASSPQTGGHNSPLHF.

This clone was picked up a small number of times. V usage is TRBV21-1 and J usage is TRBJ2-4; no DNA check was done on the table's D call, TRBD1. TRBV21-1 is marked as a pseudogene. There are 19 residues in the CDR3. The CDR3 DNA reads TGTGCCAGCAGCAAAGTAGGGGACAGGGACTCATCGTGCAAAAACATTCAGTACTTC. It encodes CASSKVGDRDSSCKNIQYF.

The J gene is TRBJ2-3, the V gene TRBV4-2, with TRBD2 matching over 7 bases. The CDR3 covers 15 residues. The V and J ends lost 4 bases and 1 base, in that order; junction bases with no gene match: 5. The germline V gene has CDR1 LGHNA and CDR2 YNFKEQ. The CDR3 DNA is TGTGCCAGCAGCCCAAGTGGGGGGGGCACAGATACGCAGTATTTT. Amino acid sequence: CASSPSGGGTDTQYF.

The chain joins TRBV7-9 to TRBJ1-5, with a tentative D call TRBD1 (6 bases). The V end was cut by 4 bases, the J end by 6 bases, with 7 bases between. The CDR3 contains 12 residues. The germline V gene encodes CDR1 SEHNR and CDR2 FQNEAQ (reference sequence). The CDR3 region has the DNA TGTGCCAGCAGCTCCAGGGGTCAGCCCCAGCATTTT. Amino acid sequence: CASSSRGQPQHF.

This clone has a handful of counts. The J gene is TRBJ2-3, the V gene TRBV5-4, with no clear D. This CDR3 is 14 amino acids long. Deletions cut 10 bases from V and 6 bases from J, with 21 bases between. Per the germline V gene, CDR1 is SGHNT and CDR2 is YYREEE (reference sequence). CDR3 DNA: TGTGCCGCAGCTATATCCGGCGGTGCCGATACGCAGTATTTT. This translates into CAAAISGGADTQYF.